The rows below give T cell receptor beta chains drawn from one sample of a study of blood T cell repertoires in COVID-19. Assay used: immunoSEQ multiplex PCR; TCRdb lists only in-frame clones, some missing. Of 86,000 or so clones listed, roughly nine tenths were seen once; the top ten hold under 2.5%. Source material: peripheral blood. The receptors shown here come from a woman in her fifties or sixties in a cohort sampled during active COVID-19. CDR3s include the opening cysteine and the closing phenylalanine or tryptophan. A D gene is named only where the DNA matches it firmly. Expanded clones are given a class, and other clones once, few, many or no size at all.

V gene: TRBV18
J gene: TRBJ1-5
D gene: TRBD1
clone size: once
CDR3 DNA: TGTGCCAGCTCAATCACAGGGGGCGCGGGCAATCAGCCCCAGCATTTT
CDR3 protein: CASSITGGAGNQPQHF

V gene: TRBV5-5
J gene: TRBJ1-4
D gene: TRBD1
clone size: .
CDR3 DNA: TGTGCCAGCAGCTACGGGACAGGGGAAGAAAAACTGTTTTTT
CDR3 protein: CASSYGTGEEKLFF

V gene: TRBV19
J gene: TRBJ1-3
D gene: .
clone size: .
CDR3 DNA: TGTGCCAGTAGTATGGAGACCTCTGGAAACACCATATATTTT
CDR3 protein: CASSMETSGNTIYF

V gene: TRBV29-1
J gene: TRBJ2-5
D gene: TRBD2
clone size: .
CDR3 DNA: TGCAGCGTCGGTGGGACTAGCGGGCGGGGGAACCCCGAGACCCAGTACTTC
CDR3 protein: CSVGGTSGRGNPETQYF

V gene: TRBV6-5
J gene: TRBJ1-1
D gene: .
clone size: .
CDR3 DNA: TGTGCCAGCAGTTCCCTAGGAGGAGAAGCTTTCTTT
CDR3 protein: CASSSLGGEAFF

V gene: TRBV6-1
J gene: TRBJ2-6
D gene: TRBD1
clone size: .
CDR3 DNA: TGTGCCAGCAGTGTAAGGGACAGGAACTCTGGGGCCAACGTCCTGACTTTC
CDR3 protein: CASSVRDRNSGANVLTF

V gene: TRBV6-2/TRBV6-3
J gene: TRBJ2-2
D gene: TRBD1
clone size: .
CDR3 DNA: TGTGCCAGCAGTTACTTAGGGACAGGGAGTGGCGGGGAGCTGTTTTTT
CDR3 protein: CASSYLGTGSGGELFF

V gene: TRBV2
J gene: TRBJ2-4
D gene: .
clone size: .
CDR3 DNA: TGTGCCAGCAGAAAACTAGACCTAGCCAAAAACATTCAGTACTTC
CDR3 protein: CASRKLDLAKNIQYF

V gene: TRBV28
J gene: TRBJ2-2
D gene: .
clone size: .
CDR3 DNA: TGTGCCAGCAGCAAGCGGAAGAACACCGGGGAGCTGTTTTTT
CDR3 protein: CASSKRKNTGELFF

V gene: TRBV19
J gene: TRBJ2-7
D gene: .
clone size: .
CDR3 DNA: TGTGCCAGTAGTATGAGGCAGCCGGACGAGCAGTACTTC
CDR3 protein: CASSMRQPDEQYF

V gene: TRBV29-1
J gene: TRBJ1-1
D gene: TRBD1
clone size: few
CDR3 DNA: TGCAGCGTCGCGGGACAGTCGAACACTGAAGCTTTCTTT
CDR3 protein: CSVAGQSNTEAFF

V gene: TRBV28
J gene: TRBJ1-6
D gene: TRBD1
clone size: .
CDR3 DNA: TGTGCCAGCAGCCAGGGACAGGGCAATTCACCCCTCCACTTT
CDR3 protein: CASSQGQGNSPLHF

V gene: TRBV28
J gene: TRBJ1-3
D gene: TRBD1
clone size: .
CDR3 DNA: TGTGCCAGCAGTTTTCCGGGACAGGGAGGAAACACCATATATTTT
CDR3 protein: CASSFPGQGGNTIYF

V gene: TRBV12-3/TRBV12-4
J gene: TRBJ1-5
D gene: .
clone size: .
CDR3 DNA: TGTGCCAGCAGTTTAGCGCGAGATCGGGCCCAGCATTTT
CDR3 protein: CASSLARDRAQHF

V gene: TRBV4-1
J gene: TRBJ2-1
D gene: TRBD2
clone size: .
CDR3 DNA: TGCGCCAGCAGCCGTAGTGGACGGGAGGTGTACAATGAGCAGTTCTTC
CDR3 protein: CASSRSGREVYNEQFF

V gene: TRBV5-6
J gene: TRBJ2-3
D gene: TRBD2
clone size: .
CDR3 DNA: TGTGCCAGCGTTAGCGGGGGGAGAGATACGCAGTATTTT
CDR3 protein: CASVSGGRDTQYF

V gene: TRBV20-1
J gene: TRBJ2-7
D gene: TRBD2
clone size: .
CDR3 DNA: TGCAGTGCTAGACCGCGGACTAGGTACTACTTC
CDR3 protein: CSARPRTRYYF

V gene: TRBV30
J gene: TRBJ1-2
D gene: TRBD1
clone size: .
CDR3 DNA: TGTGCCTGGAGTGCGGGACAGGGATTCCGGGGCTACACCTTC
CDR3 protein: CAWSAGQGFRGYTF

V gene: TRBV6-5
J gene: TRBJ1-2
D gene: .
clone size: .
CDR3 DNA: TGTGCCAGCAGTCAATCCCCGCCGGAGAACTATGGCTACACCTTC
CDR3 protein: CASSQSPPENYGYTF

V gene: TRBV11-3
J gene: TRBJ2-7
D gene: .
clone size: .
CDR3 DNA: TGTGCCAGCAGCTTAGGTACCGATGCTTCCCTATACGAGCAGTACTTC
CDR3 protein: CASSLGTDASLYEQYF

V gene: TRBV12-3/TRBV12-4
J gene: TRBJ2-3
D gene: .
clone size: .
CDR3 DNA: TGTGCCAGCAGTTCCTCGAGCACAGATACGCAGTATTTT
CDR3 protein: CASSSSSTDTQYF

V gene: TRBV3-1/TRBV3-2
J gene: TRBJ1-2
D gene: .
clone size: .
CDR3 DNA: TGTGCCAGCAGCCAAGGCGTCTATGGCTACACCTTC
CDR3 protein: CASSQGVYGYTF

V gene: TRBV18
J gene: TRBJ1-4
D gene: TRBD1
clone size: .
CDR3 DNA: TGTGCCATCCTAGGCAGGGGGCGGCCAACTAATGAAAAACTGTTTTTT
CDR3 protein: CAILGRGRPTNEKLFF

V gene: TRBV3-1/TRBV3-2
J gene: TRBJ1-3
D gene: .
clone size: .
CDR3 DNA: TGTGCCAGCAGCCAAGCGGGGTTTTTTGGAAACACCATATATTTT
CDR3 protein: CASSQAGFFGNTIYF

V gene: TRBV19
J gene: TRBJ1-5
D gene: .
clone size: .
CDR3 DNA: TGTGCCAGTAGCTGGGAGGGGGTCGATGGCAATCAGCCCCAGCATTTT
CDR3 protein: CASSWEGVDGNQPQHF

V gene: TRBV10-3
J gene: TRBJ2-5
D gene: TRBD2
clone size: .
CDR3 DNA: TGTGCCATCAGTGACCCCGGGACTAGCTTTCGAGAGACCCAGTACTTC
CDR3 protein: CAISDPGTSFRETQYF

V gene: TRBV5-1
J gene: TRBJ2-2
D gene: TRBD2
clone size: .
CDR3 DNA: TGCGCCAGCAGTCTGCGGGGGGACAACACCGGGGAGCTGTTTTTT
CDR3 protein: CASSLRGDNTGELFF

V gene: TRBV28
J gene: TRBJ1-5
D gene: .
clone size: once
CDR3 DNA: TGTGCCAGCAAAACAGGGTCCAATCAGCCCCAGCATTTT
CDR3 protein: CASKTGSNQPQHF

V gene: TRBV3-1/TRBV3-2
J gene: TRBJ1-1
D gene: .
clone size: .
CDR3 DNA: TGTGCCAGCGTAGGAAACAGGGCGAACACTGAAGCTTTCTTT
CDR3 protein: CASVGNRANTEAFF

V gene: TRBV2
J gene: TRBJ2-7
D gene: TRBD2
clone size: .
CDR3 DNA: TGTGCCAGCAGCGGACCTACTAGCGGGAGGGCCTACGAGCAGTACTTC
CDR3 protein: CASSGPTSGRAYEQYF

V gene: TRBV3-1/TRBV3-2
J gene: TRBJ2-5
D gene: TRBD2
clone size: .
CDR3 DNA: TGTGCCAGCAGCTCCCGGACTAGCGGATATGAAGAGACCCAGTACTTC
CDR3 protein: CASSSRTSGYEETQYF

V gene: TRBV19
J gene: TRBJ2-1
D gene: .
clone size: .
CDR3 DNA: TGTGCCAGTAGTTCCGACCGAGCAGACTACTCCTACAATGAGCAGTTCTTC
CDR3 protein: CASSSDRADYSYNEQFF

V gene: TRBV6-5
J gene: TRBJ2-7
D gene: .
clone size: .
CDR3 DNA: TGTGCCAGCAGTCAACCGGGACAGCGGGCGGAGCAGTACTTC
CDR3 protein: CASSQPGQRAEQYF

V gene: TRBV6-1
J gene: TRBJ2-2
D gene: .
clone size: .
CDR3 DNA: TGTGCCAGCAGTGAAGCGGTAGTAACCGGGGAGCTGTTTTTT
CDR3 protein: CASSEAVVTGELFF

V gene: TRBV3-1/TRBV3-2
J gene: TRBJ2-5
D gene: .
clone size: .
CDR3 DNA: TGTGCCAGCTACGGGATTGGAGAGACCCAGTACTTC
CDR3 protein: CASYGIGETQYF

V gene: TRBV6-5
J gene: TRBJ1-2
D gene: .
clone size: .
CDR3 DNA: TGTGCCAGCACGAGGGCCGGACAGTATGGCTACACCTTC
CDR3 protein: CASTRAGQYGYTF

V gene: TRBV11-3
J gene: TRBJ2-5
D gene: TRBD2
clone size: .
CDR3 DNA: TGTGCCAGCAGCTTAGATGGGCGAGCGGGAGGGAGGGAGACCCAGTACTTC
CDR3 protein: CASSLDGRAGGRETQYF

V gene: TRBV5-4
J gene: TRBJ2-7
D gene: TRBD1
clone size: .
CDR3 DNA: TGTGCCAGCAGCTCGGTACAGGGGGCTAAGGAGCAGTACTTC
CDR3 protein: CASSSVQGAKEQYF

V gene: TRBV6-6
J gene: TRBJ1-3
D gene: TRBD1
clone size: .
CDR3 DNA: TGTGCCAGCAGAAAAGAGACAGGGTTCGGAAACACCATATATTTT
CDR3 protein: CASRKETGFGNTIYF

V gene: TRBV7-9
J gene: TRBJ2-2
D gene: TRBD1
clone size: .
CDR3 DNA: TGTGCCAGCAGCACACAGGGGGCCGGCTCCGGGGAGCTGTTTTTT
CDR3 protein: CASSTQGAGSGELFF

V gene: TRBV12-3/TRBV12-4
J gene: TRBJ2-7
D gene: .
clone size: .
CDR3 DNA: TGTGCCAGCAGTTTAGTAGGGGTCGAGCAGTACTTC
CDR3 protein: CASSLVGVEQYF

V gene: TRBV28
J gene: TRBJ1-1
D gene: .
clone size: .
CDR3 DNA: TGTGCCAGCAGTTGGGGGGGCTTTAGGGGTGAAGCTTTCTTT
CDR3 protein: CASSWGGFRGEAFF

V gene: TRBV7-2
J gene: TRBJ2-1
D gene: TRBD2
clone size: .
CDR3 DNA: TGTGCCAGCAGCTTCGGGGGGACCAGCTCCTACAATGAGCAGTTCTTC
CDR3 protein: CASSFGGTSSYNEQFF

V gene: TRBV3-1/TRBV3-2
J gene: TRBJ2-7
D gene: .
clone size: .
CDR3 DNA: TGTGCCAGCAGCCTCTCTTCGGGTTCCTACGAGCAGTACTTC
CDR3 protein: CASSLSSGSYEQYF

V gene: TRBV7-8
J gene: TRBJ2-3
D gene: .
clone size: .
CDR3 DNA: TGTGCCAGCAGCTTAGGGCCGGATACGCAGTATTTT
CDR3 protein: CASSLGPDTQYF

V gene: TRBV4-1
J gene: TRBJ2-5
D gene: .
clone size: .
CDR3 DNA: TGCGCCAGCAGCCAACTAGAGATAGGAGAGACCCAGTACTTC
CDR3 protein: CASSQLEIGETQYF

V gene: TRBV5-1
J gene: TRBJ2-1
D gene: .
clone size: .
CDR3 DNA: TGCGCCAGCAGCGGGGGGGACACCTACAATGAGCAGTTCTTC
CDR3 protein: CASSGGDTYNEQFF

V gene: TRBV19
J gene: TRBJ2-1
D gene: TRBD1
clone size: once
CDR3 DNA: TGTGCCAGTTCCCGGGACAGGTCCTACAATGAGCAGTTCTTC
CDR3 protein: CASSRDRSYNEQFF

V gene: TRBV15
J gene: TRBJ2-1
D gene: .
clone size: .
CDR3 DNA: TGTGCCACCAGCAGAGTGAAGAGCTCCTACAATGAGCAGTTCTTC
CDR3 protein: CATSRVKSSYNEQFF

V gene: TRBV28
J gene: TRBJ2-1
D gene: TRBD1
clone size: .
CDR3 DNA: TGTGCCAGCAGTCTGGGGACAGCGGCCTACAATGAGCAGTTCTTC
CDR3 protein: CASSLGTAAYNEQFF

V gene: TRBV3-1/TRBV3-2
J gene: TRBJ2-1
D gene: TRBD2
clone size: once
CDR3 DNA: TGTGCCAGCAGCCCTCTGAGATGGGCGGGAGGGTCACATGAGCAGTTCTTC
CDR3 protein: CASSPLRWAGGSHEQFF

V gene: TRBV29-1
J gene: TRBJ2-7
D gene: TRBD1
clone size: .
CDR3 DNA: TGCAGCGGGGGACAGGGGGTCTCCTACGAGCAGTACTTC
CDR3 protein: CSGGQGVSYEQYF

V gene: TRBV11-3
J gene: TRBJ1-2
D gene: TRBD1
clone size: .
CDR3 DNA: TGTGCCAGCAGCCCGGGGACAGTACCAAAAGCTAACTATGGCTACACCTTC
CDR3 protein: CASSPGTVPKANYGYTF